This TCR beta chain was obtained from a study of cytomegalovirus exposure and HLA in healthy donors (TCRdb year 2017). About the full investigation: According to a later analysis, one platform produced both the 100 to 150 validation repertoires and the 666 repertoires of the first cohort. The study was designed to test whether signatures of past pathogen exposure could be identified by cataloging public T cell receptors. In addition to the first cohort of approximately 650 subjects, a separate validation cohort of some 120 different subjects was used. The study combined high-throughput TCR immunosequencing, statistical association of individual TCRs with disease status, and machine learning to predict cytomegalovirus infection status.

What the research found in general, with its limitations: In vitro tests confirmed that three of the cytomegalovirus-associated TCR beta chains recognize cytomegalovirus antigens. The authors suggested that the approach could potentially be generalized to other disease states and immunological phenotypes. Of the cluster scores, 85% to 95% were above 0 in a later analysis, which found that TCRs clustered in the first cohort also tended to co-occur in the 130 or so validation repertoires. While some public TCRs were present in many individuals, most TCR sequences turned up only very rarely across donors. The study gave a list of 150 to 200 TCR beta chains associated with cytomegalovirus. All 110 or so repertoires were used to score co-occurrence in the validation cohort in a later analysis, because that analysis had no HLA typing for the cohort. In both the original and validation cohorts, the classifier was reported to diagnose cytomegalovirus status with high specificity and sensitivity.

This clone was counted only a few times. Its antigen specificity is not known. It has no much larger one-base neighbor in the sample; base qualities were not kept. The donors belonged to the validation cohort of over a hundred subjects, which was separate from the approximately 700-subject first cohort. V is pruned by 6 bases and J by 8 bases, leaving 9 bases of the junction without a gene match. Taken from the germline V gene, the CDR1 and CDR2 loops are MNHEY and SVGAGI. Spanning cysteine to phenylalanine, the CDR3 consists of 14 amino acids. Only the CDR3 part of the read is kept: 42 bases, read in frame from the first base. The library was obtained by the immunoSEQ multiplex PCR assay. From the authors' description of their analysis: A statistical classification framework was built to diagnose cytomegalovirus status from the catalog of TCR beta chain sequences. TCRdb provides this immuneACCESS table in a form limited to in-frame rearrangements. Some clones are lacking; in checked studies, under half of them reflect an unresolved V gene, and why the rest are absent is not known. The V and J calls and clone size are taken from that table; D and trimming were inferred from the DNA. The sample data list around 120,000 clones, and more than 75% of these were observed just once. Of the sample, roughly 5.3% is held by the ten largest clones.

Recombination linked TRBV6-5 to TRBJ2-2; 7 middle bases align to TRBD1. Sample: PBMCs. This TCR derives from a man between 18 and 29 years old in good health and CMV-seronegative. At the DNA level, the sequence is TGTGCCAGCAGGGGCGACAGGGTTGGAGGGGAGCTGTTTTTT. Protein translation: CASRGDRVGGELFF.